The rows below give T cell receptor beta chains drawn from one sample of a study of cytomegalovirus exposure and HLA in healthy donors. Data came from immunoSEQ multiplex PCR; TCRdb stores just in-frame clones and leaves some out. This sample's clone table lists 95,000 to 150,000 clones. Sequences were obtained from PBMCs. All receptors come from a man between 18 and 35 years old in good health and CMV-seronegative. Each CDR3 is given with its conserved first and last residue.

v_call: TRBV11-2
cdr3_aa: CASSLGGEETQYF

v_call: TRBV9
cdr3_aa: CASSTRDISGYTF

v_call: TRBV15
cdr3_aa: CATSRDNSGANVLTF

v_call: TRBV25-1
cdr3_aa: CASSEFGPGLVTDTQYF

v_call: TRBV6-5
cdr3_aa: CASSYRQVGAEAFF

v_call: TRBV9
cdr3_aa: CASTQGELENTEAFF

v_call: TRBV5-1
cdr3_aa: CASSRTGEGTEAFF

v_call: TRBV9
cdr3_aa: CASSPSGQNYEQYF

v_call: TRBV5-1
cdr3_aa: CASTQGYNNEQFF

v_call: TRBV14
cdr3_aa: CASSQEVQGARFYPDTQYF

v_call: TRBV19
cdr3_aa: CASTSTARPQHF

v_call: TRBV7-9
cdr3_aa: CASSLDTSGSWDTQYF

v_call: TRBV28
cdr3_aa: CASSSGTSGRGEQYF

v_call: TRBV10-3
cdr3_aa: CATSSRRNEQFF

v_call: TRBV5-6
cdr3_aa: CASSPDRADTEAFF

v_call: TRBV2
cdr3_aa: CASSEDDSDEGLEQYF

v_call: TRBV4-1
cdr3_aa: CASSRQGLAGDSEYF

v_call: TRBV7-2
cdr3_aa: CASSRSNTDTQYF

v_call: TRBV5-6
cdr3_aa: CASSLSQGWAFF

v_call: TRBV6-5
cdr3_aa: CASSYSTATEAFF

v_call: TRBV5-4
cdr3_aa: CASSFSGEDEQYF

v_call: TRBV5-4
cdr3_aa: CASSREAGGDYGYTF

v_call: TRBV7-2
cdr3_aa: CASSATYPRTADSEQFF

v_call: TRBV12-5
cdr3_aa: CATMLDLAEAFF

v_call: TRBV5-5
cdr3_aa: CASSNGDSNYEQYF

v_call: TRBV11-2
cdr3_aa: CASSTLSGDRGYTF

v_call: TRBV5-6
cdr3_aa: CASSPGQNPYEQYF

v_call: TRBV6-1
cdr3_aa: CASSELGEGFQPQHF

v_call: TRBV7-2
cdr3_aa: CASSLMGQDYGYTF

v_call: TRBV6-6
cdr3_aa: CASSYDSQSYNEQFF

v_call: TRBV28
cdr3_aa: CASSLVGGEQYF

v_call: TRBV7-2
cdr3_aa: CASSFAALAGGTDQETQYF

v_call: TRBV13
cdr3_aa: CATLVRAIYEQYF

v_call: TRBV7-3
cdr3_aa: CASSWTGGSPGANVLTF

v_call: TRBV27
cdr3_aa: CASSRGQGSVDTQYF

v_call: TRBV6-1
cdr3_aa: CASSGAASSNQPQHF

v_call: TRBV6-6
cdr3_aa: CASRAGFTYEQYF

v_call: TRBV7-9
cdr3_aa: CASSLGVAKNIQYF

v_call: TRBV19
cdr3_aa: CASSSPRGMTEAFF

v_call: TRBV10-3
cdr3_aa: CAISSTDLAYEQYF

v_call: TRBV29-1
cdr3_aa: CSVTGGGFYGYTF

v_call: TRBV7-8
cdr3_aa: CASSWAGGGKSVETQYF

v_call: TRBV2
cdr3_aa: CASSEVARGPTDTQYF

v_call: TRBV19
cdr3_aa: CASRQLYGYTF

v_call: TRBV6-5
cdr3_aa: CASSSDRDRGQYF

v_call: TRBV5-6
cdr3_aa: CASSLPGLGLPETQYF

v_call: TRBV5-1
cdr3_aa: CASNRGLAGGPDGNEQFF

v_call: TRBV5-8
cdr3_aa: CASINWIGTVLYEQYF

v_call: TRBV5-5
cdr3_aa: CASSSQGQGPEQFF